The 13 T cell receptor beta chains listed next were all sequenced from one sample in a study of blood T cell repertoires in COVID-19. Method: immunoSEQ multiplex PCR; TCRdb's copy keeps in-frame clones and lacks some. In the table there are roughly 120,000 clones, over 80% of which are singletons. The sequencing input was peripheral blood. These receptors originate from a woman in her fifties or sixties with acute or convalescent COVID-19.

The chain joins TRBV15 to TRBJ2-7, with D perhaps TRBD2 (5 bases). The length of the CDR3 is 13 residues. The V end lost 0 bases, the J end lost 5 bases, and 8 bases lay between the germline ends. CDR1 LNHNV and CDR2 YYDKDF come from the germline V gene (reference sequence). The CDR3 sequence is CATSRDYGDEQYF. The CDR3 DNA reads as TGTGCCACCAGCAGAGATTACGGGGACGAGCAGTACTTC.

The V and J genes are TRBV19 and TRBJ2-7; maybe TRBD2 (6 bases). Germline CDR1 and CDR2: LNHDA and SQIVND (reference sequence). Between the trimmed V and J ends, which lost 5 bases and 2 bases, there was a span of 16 bases. This CDR3 contains 15 residues. CDR3 nucleotides: TGTGCCAGTAGTCAGACCCCCGGGAGCCCCTACGAGCAGTACTTC. Translated: CASSQTPGSPYEQYF.

CDR3 sequence: CASRGIRQAFTDTQYF. CDR3 coding DNA: TGTGCCAGCAGGGGGATTCGACAGGCATTCACAGATACGCAGTATTTT. The chain joins TRBV21-1 to TRBJ2-3; the table calls TRBD1, which could not be checked here. TRBV21-1 is marked as a pseudogene. The CDR3 has 16 residues.

This clone was seen only once. This rearrangement joins TRBV30 to TRBJ1-2; D possibly corresponds to TRBD1 (5 bases). V shed 1 base and J shed 12 bases, with 12 bases lying between them. This CDR3 spans 11 amino acids. CDR1 and CDR2 (germline): GTSNPN, SVGIG (reference sequence). In DNA form, the CDR3 reads TGTGCCTGGAGTGCCCCCGGGGGACACACCTTC. Encoded protein: CAWSAPGGHTF. Full variable domain (missing parts from reference TRBV30 and TRBJ1-2): SQTIHQWPATLVQPVGSPLSLECTVEGTSNPNLYWYRQAAGRGLQLLFYSVGIGQISSEVPQNLSASRPQDRQFILSSKKLLLSDSGFYLCAWSAPGGHTFGSGTRLTVV.

The V call is TRBV19, the J call TRBJ1-1, with TRBD1 identical over 10 bases. V dropped 3 bases and J dropped 4; count of bases not matched to a gene: 5. Looked up from germline, CDR1 is LNHDA and CDR2 is SQIVND (reference sequence). The CDR3 has 15 amino acids. CDR3 DNA: TGTGCCAGTAGTATCCTGGACAGGGGGGCCACTGAAGCTTTCTTT. It is translated as CASSILDRGATEAFF.

The chain has TRBV28 and TRBJ2-7; 15 bases match TRBD2. Germline lookup yields CDR1 MDHEN and CDR2 SYDVKM. This CDR3 is 19 amino acids long. The J segment lost 2 bases and the V segment lost 6 bases, leaving 14 bases of the junction unmatched. The CDR3 here is CASRPNLGLAGGNTYEQYF. CDR3 DNA: TGTGCCAGCAGACCAAACCTGGGACTAGCGGGAGGCAATACCTACGAGCAGTACTTC.

This clone was counted only a few times. This chain links TRBV28 with TRBJ1-6; D is unclear. V was trimmed by 6 bases and J by 4 bases, leaving 13 bases between them. The CDR3 totals 15 residues. CDR1 is MDHEN, CDR2 SYDVKM, per germline. The CDR3 nucleotides are TGTGCCAGCAGGCCTGAGGGAGGATATAATTCACCCCTCCACTTT. Its protein product is CASRPEGGYNSPLHF. Looking up the rest from reference TRBV28 and TRBJ1-6 gives the full variable domain: DVKVTQSSRYLVKRTGEKVFLECVQDMDHENMFWYRQDPGLGLRLIYFSYDVKMKEKGDIPEGYSVSREKKERFSLILESASTNQTSMYLCASRPEGGYNSPLHFGNGTRLTVT.

CDR3 bases: TGTGCCAGCAGTTCCCGTTTAGAGCCCCCAGATACGCAGTATTTT. Translation gives CASSSRLEPPDTQYF. The chain links TRBV27 to TRBJ2-3; D is uncertain. Germline CDR1 and CDR2: MNHEY and SMNVEV (reference sequence). The CDR3 is made up of 15 amino acids. V lost 4 bases to trimming and J lost 4 bases, with 15 bases between them.

The V and J genes are TRBV6-6 and TRBJ1-5; D gene unclear. V was trimmed by 7 bases and J by 6 bases, leaving 4 bases between them. The germline V gene encodes CDR1 MNHNY and CDR2 SVGAGI (reference sequence). There are 10 residues in the CDR3. CDR3: CASNSQPQHF. The CDR3 nucleotides are TGTGCCAGCAACTCTCAGCCCCAGCATTTT.

CDR3 loop: CASLEGENHEKLFF. The CDR3 coding sequence is TGTGCCAGCCTAGAAGGAGAAAATCATGAAAAACTGTTTTTT. The chain has TRBV6-5 and TRBJ1-4; D ambiguous. Germline CDR1 MNHEY, CDR2 SVGAGI. This CDR3 has 14 residues. V dropped 8 bases and J dropped 6 bases, with 16 bases sitting between them.

The chain has TRBV5-6 and TRBJ1-5; possible D gene TRBD1, 6 bases. CDR1 and CDR2 from the germline V gene are SGHDT and YYEEEE. CDR3 length: 13 amino acids. Trimming pared 2 bases from V and 5 bases from J, leaving 8 bases between. The CDR3 sequence: CASSFRTDQPQHF. CDR3 DNA: TGTGCCAGCAGCTTTCGGACAGATCAGCCCCAGCATTTT.

The J gene is TRBJ1-1, the V gene TRBV7-3; D not certain. Germline CDR1 reads SGHTA; CDR2 reads FQGTGA. The V end was cut by 5 bases, the J end by 0 bases, with 7 bases between. The CDR3 sequence is 13 residues long. In DNA form, the CDR3 reads TGTGCCAGCAGCCAACAGCTGAACACTGAAGCTTTCTTT. It specifies CASSQQLNTEAFF.

This clone appeared once. The V call is TRBV10-3, the J call TRBJ1-3; D ambiguous. In germline, CDR1 is ENHRY, CDR2 SYGVKD. The CDR3 consists of 15 residues. The V end was cut by 0 bases, the J end by 4 bases, with 10 bases between. This chain's CDR3 is CAISESLGSGNTIYF. The CDR3 DNA reads as TGTGCCATCAGTGAGTCACTAGGATCCGGAAACACCATATATTTT.